This T cell receptor beta chain derives from a study of siplizumab effects on memory and regulatory T cells. Study-level results: Confirmation that proliferating Tregs from siplizumab cultures had suppressive function was not obtained.

Remarks on this clone: Its antigen is as yet unknown.

Repertoires were generated with immunoSEQ multiplex PCR, while TCRdb's copy carries only in-frame clones and drops some. The data show roughly 120,000 clones, approximately 94% seen once. CDR3 size: 13 residues. CDR1 MNHEY and CDR2 SMNVEV come from the germline V gene (reference sequence). The V gene lost 2 bases and the J gene lost 4 bases, with 8 bases spanning the gap. The V gene is TRBV27, the J gene TRBJ1-2; D not certain. The receptor was derived from a human donor in good health. The sequencing sample was made of non-Treg CD4+ T cells sorted from blood. The CDR3 sequence is CASSLKVSYGYTF. In DNA, the CDR3 is TGTGCCAGCAGTTTAAAGGTCAGCTATGGCTACACCTTC.